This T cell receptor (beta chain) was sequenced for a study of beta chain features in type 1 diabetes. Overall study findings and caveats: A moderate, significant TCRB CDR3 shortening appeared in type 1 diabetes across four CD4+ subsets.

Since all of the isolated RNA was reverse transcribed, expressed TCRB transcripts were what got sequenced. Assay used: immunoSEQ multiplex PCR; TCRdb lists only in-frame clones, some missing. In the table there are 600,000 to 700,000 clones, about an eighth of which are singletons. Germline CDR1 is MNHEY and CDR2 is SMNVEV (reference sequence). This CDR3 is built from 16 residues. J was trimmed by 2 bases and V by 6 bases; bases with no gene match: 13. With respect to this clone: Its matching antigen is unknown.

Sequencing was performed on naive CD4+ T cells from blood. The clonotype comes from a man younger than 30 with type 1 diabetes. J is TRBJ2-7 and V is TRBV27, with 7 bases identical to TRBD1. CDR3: CASRVYLGTVTYEQYF. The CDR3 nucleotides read TGTGCCAGCAGAGTTTACCTCGGGACAGTGACCTACGAGCAGTACTTC.